Listed below are T cell receptor beta chains from one sample, sequenced in a study of cytomegalovirus exposure and HLA in healthy donors. Using immunoSEQ multiplex PCR, the repertoire was profiled, and TCRdb retains in-frame clones only, with some absent. The sample yields roughly 130,000 clones, approximately 8.7% seen once. Input material: PBMCs. Receptor source: a man aged 35 to 55 in good health and CMV-seronegative. CDR3s include the opening cysteine and the closing phenylalanine or tryptophan. D genes are given only for firm matches. The size of a clone is reported for some rows only, either as once, few or many, or as a class for expanded clones.

CDR3,DNA,J,D,size,V
CASSYRSAGPTDTQYF,TGTGCCAGCAGTTACCGTTCAGCGGGGCCCACAGATACGCAGTATTTT,TRBJ2-3,TRBD2,few,TRBV6-5
CASSGGQGYEQYF,TGTGCCAGCAGCGGGGGACAGGGCTACGAGCAGTACTTC,TRBJ2-7,-,once,TRBV21-1
CASSEDRGSYNSPLHF,TGTGCCAGCAGTGAAGACAGGGGTTCCTATAATTCACCCCTCCACTTT,TRBJ1-6,TRBD1,-,TRBV6-1
CASSLVTGFGNQPQHF,TGTGCCAGCAGCTTAGTAACAGGGTTTGGCAATCAGCCCCAGCATTTT,TRBJ1-5,-,few,TRBV7-2
CASSQDRGQGEEKLFF,TGCGCCAGCAGCCAAGATCGAGGACAGGGCGAGGAAAAACTGTTTTTT,TRBJ1-4,TRBD1,-,TRBV4-1
CASSLFQESGELFF,TGTGCCAGCAGCTTGTTTCAGGAATCCGGGGAGCTGTTTTTT,TRBJ2-2,-,-,TRBV5-6
CASTPDRVPYEQYF,TGTGCCAGCACCCCAGACAGGGTACCCTACGAGCAGTACTTC,TRBJ2-7,TRBD1,few,TRBV6-5
CASSPGLAGDYNEQFF,TGCGCCAGCAGCCCCGGACTAGCGGGGGACTACAATGAGCAGTTCTTC,TRBJ2-1,TRBD2,-,TRBV5-1
CASQRGRSGELFF,TGTGCCAGTCAGCGGGGTAGGAGCGGGGAGCTGTTTTTT,TRBJ2-2,TRBD2,-,TRBV19
CASSRGGDEQYF,TGTGCCAGCTCCCGGGGAGGGGACGAGCAGTACTTC,TRBJ2-7,TRBD2,few,TRBV18
CSVQETSGSYEQYF,TGCAGCGTTCAAGAGACTAGCGGATCCTACGAGCAGTACTTC,TRBJ2-7,TRBD2,few,TRBV29-1
CASSTGTTHSGNTIYF,TGCGCCAGCAGCACCGGGACAACCCACTCTGGAAACACCATATATTTT,TRBJ1-3,-,-,TRBV5-1
CASSYRDRGEAFF,TGTGCCAGCAGTTACCGGGACAGGGGCGAAGCTTTCTTT,TRBJ1-1,TRBD1,-,TRBV28
CASSEVGGQGFPAYEQYF,TGTGCCAGCAGTGAAGTGGGGGGACAGGGCTTCCCCGCCTACGAGCAGTACTTC,TRBJ2-7,TRBD1,few,TRBV6-1
CASSDSVTGDYTEAFF,TGTGCCAGCAGTGACTCCGTCACAGGGGATTACACTGAAGCTTTCTTT,TRBJ1-1,TRBD1,many,TRBV6-4
CASSLDPPGETQYF,TGTGCCAGCAGCTTGGATCCTCCGGGGGAGACCCAGTACTTC,TRBJ2-5,-,few,TRBV5-8
CASTTQGANTEAFF,TGCGCCAGCACCACACAGGGGGCGAACACTGAAGCTTTCTTT,TRBJ1-1,TRBD1,few,TRBV10-2
CASSEAATALLGYTF,TGTGCCAGCAGTGAAGCAGCGACAGCACTTCTAGGCTACACCTTC,TRBJ1-2,-,few,TRBV2
CASSLKGSRGGPQETQYF,TGTGCCAGCAGCTTAAAGGGGAGTCGCGGGGGACCTCAAGAGACCCAGTACTTC,TRBJ2-5,TRBD2,-,TRBV7-3
CASRAGTGDEQYF,TGCGCCAGCAGGGCCGGGACAGGGGACGAGCAGTACTTC,TRBJ2-7,TRBD1,-,TRBV5-1
CASSQGLDGEFYGYTF,TGTGCCAGCAGTCAAGGCCTAGACGGAGAGTTCTATGGCTACACCTTC,TRBJ1-2,-,-,TRBV7-9
CAWSITGVYTIYF,TGTGCCTGGAGTATTACAGGGGTGTACACCATATATTTT,TRBJ1-3,TRBD1,few,TRBV30
CASSPPTLNTEAFF,TGTGCCAGCAGCCCCCCGACATTGAACACTGAAGCTTTCTTT,TRBJ1-1,-,-,TRBV9
CASSLAETKDTQYF,TGCGCCAGCAGCTTGGCCGAGACTAAAGATACCCAGTACTTC,TRBJ2-5,-,-,TRBV5-1
CASSQDRGSTNEKLFF,TGCGCCAGCAGCCAAGACCGCGGATCAACTAATGAAAAACTGTTTTTT,TRBJ1-4,-,-,TRBV4-1
CASSLTGQMNTEAFF,TGTGCCAGCAGCTTAACGGGACAGATGAACACTGAAGCTTTCTTT,TRBJ1-1,TRBD1,-,TRBV11-2
CASSSSLAGEETQYF,TGCGCCAGCAGCTCCTCACTAGCGGGGGAAGAGACCCAGTACTTC,TRBJ2-5,TRBD2,few,TRBV5-1
CASRTGRTTEAFF,TGTGCCAGCAGGACAGGGAGGACCACTGAAGCTTTCTTT,TRBJ1-1,TRBD1,few,TRBV7-9
CASSTRDRLLYGYTF,TGTGCCAGTAGTACCCGGGACAGGTTGTTGTATGGCTACACCTTC,TRBJ1-2,TRBD1,few,TRBV19